The 20 T cell receptor beta chains listed next were all sequenced from one sample in a study of blood T cell repertoires in COVID-19. Method: immunoSEQ multiplex PCR; TCRdb's copy keeps in-frame clones and lacks some. The sample records about 330,000 clones, 80% to 90% being singletons. Sequenced: peripheral blood. Source of these receptors: a man aged 18-30 years who had recovered from COVID-19.

A single count supports this clone. V and J are TRBV7-9 and TRBJ1-3; D is perhaps TRBD1 (6 bases). The CDR3 consists of 15 residues. The germline V gene has CDR1 SEHNR and CDR2 FQNEAQ (reference sequence). V shed 4 bases and J shed 0 bases, with 10 bases lying between them. Here the CDR3 DNA reads TGTGCCAGCAGCTGGACAGTCAGCTCTGGAAACACCATATATTTT. Amino acids: CASSWTVSSGNTIYF.

Written as DNA, the CDR3 is TGTGCCACCAGCAGAAACCCAGGGTACGAGCAGTACTTC. As protein: CATSRNPGYEQYF. V gene TRBV15 combines with J gene TRBJ2-7; D possibly corresponds to TRBD1 (5 bases). CDR3 size: 13 residues. The germline V and J ends were trimmed by 2 bases and 4 bases, with 9 bases remaining between them. CDR1 and CDR2 from the germline V gene are LNHNV and YYDKDF (reference sequence).

CDR3: CASRADRAYGYTF. DNA of the CDR3: TGTGCCAGCAGGGCGGACAGGGCCTATGGCTACACCTTC. This chain uses TRBV6-5 with TRBJ1-2; 8 bases are shared with TRBD1. The CDR3 loop spans 13 amino acids. Looked up from germline, CDR1 is MNHEY and CDR2 is SVGAGI. V was pared by 6 bases and J by 4 bases, with 4 bases of the junction left unmatched.

The chain carries TRBV6-4 and TRBJ2-2; 8 nucleotides match TRBD2. Germline V gene lookup returns CDR1 MRHNA and CDR2 SNTAGT. Trimming took 8 bases from V and 4 from J; bases not matched to a gene: 6. The CDR3 consists of 14 residues. CDR3 coding DNA: TGTGCCAGCGGTAGCGGGAAGGGCACCGGGGAGCTGTTTTTT. Translating it yields CASGSGKGTGELFF.

The V call is TRBV27, the J call TRBJ1-2; weak D call: TRBD1 (6 bases). Trimming cost V 0 bases and J 7 bases, with 12 bases left between them. The CDR3 length is 14 residues. The germline V gene encodes CDR1 MNHEY and CDR2 SMNVEV (reference sequence). The CDR3 coding sequence is TGTGCCAGCAGTTTATCCTCAGGGGCAGGTGGCTACACCTTC. This translates into CASSLSSGAGGYTF.

J is TRBJ2-1 and V is TRBV19, with D perhaps matching TRBD2 (5 bases). Germline CDR1 and CDR2: LNHDA and SQIVND (reference sequence). Trimming pared 5 bases from V and 4 bases from J, leaving 18 bases between. This CDR3 has 16 residues. CDR3 nucleotide sequence: TGTGCCAGTAGTCCCACGGTCGGGGTCGGGTACAATGAGCAGTTCTTC. Amino acid sequence: CASSPTVGVGYNEQFF.

The chain employs TRBV19 and TRBJ1-2; TRBD1 matches at 9 bases. The germline V gene has CDR1 LNHDA and CDR2 SQIVND (reference sequence). V shed 5 bases, J shed 3 bases, and the junction held 7 bases outside the gene matches. The CDR3 totals 15 residues. CDR3 sequence (DNA): TGTGCCAGTAGTCTACAGGGGGCTGGATACTATGGCTACACCTTC. As protein: CASSLQGAGYYGYTF.

This clone came up a few times. This chain uses TRBV5-1 with TRBJ2-3; 7 positions match TRBD2. Trimming cost V 4 bases and J 4 bases; bases outside gene matches: 12. This CDR3 is built from 16 residues. Germline values: CDR1 SGHRS, CDR2 YFSETQ. The CDR3 is CASSPGGGKMADTQYF. The DNA for the CDR3 is TGCGCCAGCAGCCCTGGGGGGGGTAAGATGGCAGATACGCAGTATTTT.

The J gene is TRBJ1-2, the V gene TRBV25-1, with 10 positions matching TRBD1. The CDR3 spans 16 residues. The germline V gene has CDR1 MGHDK and CDR2 SYGVNS. The J segment lost 8 bases and the V segment lost 1 base, leaving 10 bases of the junction unmatched. CDR3 sequence: CASSEFRGTGVGGYTF. CDR3 coding DNA: TGTGCCAGCAGTGAATTTAGAGGGACAGGGGTTGGCGGCTACACCTTC.

The chain joins TRBV28 to TRBJ1-6, with a possible D match to TRBD1 (5 bases). Per the germline V gene, CDR1 is MDHEN and CDR2 is SYDVKM. CDR3 size: 15 residues. Trimming left V 11 bases short and J 0 bases short, with 14 bases between. In nucleotides, the CDR3 is TGTGCCTCAAGGGAGGGGAGCTCCTATAATTCACCCCTCCACTTT. Protein: CASREGSSYNSPLHF.

J is TRBJ2-5 and V is TRBV6-5; D is possibly TRBD1 (5 bases). The CDR3 has 14 amino acids. Germline CDR1 reads MNHEY; CDR2 reads SVGAGI. V was cut by 2 bases and J by 2 bases, with 9 bases left in between. The CDR3 coding sequence is TGTGCCAGCAGTTACCCCGGACAACAAGAGACCCAGTACTTC. Protein product: CASSYPGQQETQYF.

This chain uses TRBV15 with TRBJ2-7; maybe TRBD1 (6 bases). Germline V gene sequence: CDR1 LNHNV, CDR2 YYDKDF (reference sequence). The CDR3 runs 16 residues. V lost 3 bases to trimming and J lost 0 bases, with 15 bases between them. CDR3 sequence (DNA): TGTGCCACCAGCAGGAGAACAGGGTCCTTCTCCTACGAGCAGTACTTC. It codes for CATSRRTGSFSYEQYF.

The chain has TRBV15 and TRBJ2-7, with a possible D match to TRBD2 (5 bases). Germline assignment: CDR1 LNHNV and CDR2 YYDKDF (reference sequence). V lost 1 base and J 2 bases, leaving 12 bases between the germline ends. This CDR3 region has 15 residues. CDR3 in DNA: TGTGCCACCAGCAGAGGGGCAGGACTGGCCTACGAGCAGTACTTC. Amino acids: CATSRGAGLAYEQYF.

V is TRBV5-4 and J is TRBJ2-3; D possibly corresponds to TRBD2 (6 bases). Trimming removed 3 bases from V and 4 bases from J, with 15 bases in between. The CDR3 is 15 amino acids. Germline lookup yields CDR1 SGHNT and CDR2 YYREEE (reference sequence). CDR3 sequence (DNA): TGTGCCAGCAGCTGGCCGGGAGCCTCATCAGATACGCAGTATTTT. This encodes CASSWPGASSDTQYF.

The V and J genes are TRBV3-1 (or the pseudogene TRBV3-2) and TRBJ2-1; the match to TRBD1 covers 7 bases. The CDR3 sequence is 17 residues long. Germline loops: CDR1 LGHDT, CDR2 YNNKEL (reference sequence). The ends lost 0 bases at V and 8 bases at J; junction bases unmatched: 13. The CDR3 is CASSQDRFQGVSDEQFF. For the CDR3, the DNA is TGTGCCAGCAGCCAAGATCGGTTTCAGGGGGTATCGGATGAGCAGTTCTTC.

This chain connects TRBV18 to TRBJ2-5; D not resolved. The V end lost 2 bases, the J end lost 1 base, and 8 bases lay between the germline ends. The CDR3 loop spans 14 amino acids. Looked up from germline, CDR1 is KGHSH and CDR2 is LQKENI. CDR3 nucleotides: TGTGCCAGCTCACCAGTCCTACTCCAAGAGACCCAGTACTTC. Protein sequence: CASSPVLLQETQYF.

This clone occurred once. The J gene is TRBJ1-6, the V gene TRBV6-5; 9 bases map to TRBD1. Losses at the gene ends were 4 bases for V and 9 bases for J; bases not matched to a gene: 10. The germline CDR1 and CDR2 sequences are MNHEY and SVGAGI. CDR3 size: 16 residues. The CDR3 region has the DNA TGTGCCAGCAGTTTTTTACAGGGGGCGACGGGTTCACCCCTCCACTTT. It translates to CASSFLQGATGSPLHF.

CDR3: CASSLERGDSPLHF. The CDR3 DNA follows: TGTGCCAGCAGCTTAGAACGGGGAGATTCACCCCTCCACTTT. V gene TRBV7-3 combines with J gene TRBJ1-6; D remains unclear. CDR3 size: 14 residues. With 2 bases removed from V and 8 bases from J, the gap between germline ends came to 10 bases. Germline CDR1 is SGHTA and CDR2 is FQGTGA.

This rearrangement joins TRBV19 to TRBJ1-4; D may be TRBD1 (6 bases). The CDR3 length is 14 residues. Trimming stripped 6 bases from V and 5 bases from J, with 13 bases between. Germline loops: CDR1 LNHDA, CDR2 SQIVND (reference sequence). The CDR3 bases are TGTGCCAGTAGAGGGGGTTTCGTGAATGAAAAACTGTTTTTT. This codes for CASRGGFVNEKLFF.

The chain couples TRBV28 to TRBJ2-7; tentatively, D is TRBD2 (6 bases). CDR1 and CDR2 (germline): MDHEN, SYDVKM. The CDR3 sequence is 14 residues long. The V end lost 4 bases, the J end lost 1 base, and 11 bases lay between the germline ends. DNA for the CDR3: TGTGCCAGCAGTTCCGCGGGACGTTCCTACGAGCAGTACTTC. Its translation is CASSSAGRSYEQYF.